The 8 T cell receptor beta chains listed next were all sequenced from one sample in a study of tumor-infiltrating lymphocytes in primary liver carcinoma (dated by TCRdb to 2016 to 2017). Total RNA and DNA were co-extracted from around 18-30 mg of bulk tissue with the AllPrep DNA/RNA mini kit, without cell sorting. Sequencing relied on an Illumina HiSeq 2500. TCRbeta-specific cDNA was reverse-transcribed from 500 to 550 ng total RNA using a constant-region primer and ProtoScript II reverse transcriptase. The TCRbeta libraries were prepared through three rounds of nested multiplex PCR following a slightly modified ARM-PCR procedure. Multiplex TRBV1-TRBV30 forward primers and a Cbeta reverse primer were used in the first two PCR rounds, each of which was run for around 10 cycles. TCRdb reprocessing: public reads trimmed at Q25 with fastp, clones called with MiXCR, in-frame beta chains kept. Rows with one shared CDR3 protein collapse into an entry with the most common genes and DNA. Across this sample there are 150,000 to 200,000 distinct CDR3 sequences, with over 80% seen only once. Around a sixth of the sample lies in the top ten.

Source material: tumor tissue from primary liver carcinoma. These receptors came from a man between 40 and 49 years old with primary liver carcinoma and hepatitis B virus infection.

For this clonotype: A junction end diverges from the germline sequence, so it may reflect a read error. The chain carries TRBV11-3 and TRBJ1-5; D is perhaps TRBD1 (5 bases). The CDR3 totals 15 residues. From germline, CDR1 is SGHNT and CDR2 YENEEA. This CDR3 reads CTGSLDLGVAQSQHF. CDR3 nucleotide sequence: TGTACCGGCAGCTTAGATCTAGGGGTGGCTCAGTCCCAGCATTTT.

This clonotype was recorded a few times. It may be a read error: a sequence one base away is much more abundant. V usage is TRBV5-1 and J usage is TRBJ1-1, with a weak D call TRBD1 (5 bases). CDR1 and CDR2 (germline): SGHRS, YFSETQ. Deletions cut 4 bases from V and 5 bases from J, with 15 bases between. The CDR3 is made up of 14 amino acids. The CDR3: CASSAARGYTEAFF. The CDR3 bases are TGCGCCAGCAGCGCCGCAAGGGGCTATACTGAAGCTTTCTTT.

As regards this clonotype: Since no conserved phenylalanine or tryptophan closes the CDR3, a read error is the likely cause. The chain links TRBV28 to TRBJ2-7, with D tentatively TRBD1 (5 bases). Looked up from germline, CDR1 is MDHEN and CDR2 is SYDVKM. The CDR3 length is 16 residues. With 2 bases removed from V and 2 bases from J, the gap between germline ends came to 16 bases. CDR3 in DNA: TGTGCCAGCAGTTTACCTAACTCAGGGTCCCCCTACGAGCAGTACTCC. Translating it yields CASSLPNSGSPYEQYS.

The CDR3 DNA is TGTGCCAGCGGTTCTCGGATAGGGAGTAATGAAAAACTGTTTTTT. It encodes CASGSRIGSNEKLFF. The rearrangement joins TRBV28 to TRBJ1-4; no reliable D call. CDR1 is MDHEN and CDR2 is SYDVKM in the germline V gene. The CDR3 has 15 amino acids. Deletions cut 8 bases from V and 4 bases from J, with 17 bases between.

This clonotype was found once. One end of the junction varies from germline; a read error may be responsible. The chain links TRBV29-1 to TRBJ1-5, with D possibly TRBD1 on 6 matching bases. The CDR3 covers 14 residues. Per the germline V gene, CDR1 is SQVTM and CDR2 is ANQGSEA. CDR3: CNAAQGNSNQLQHF. CDR3 sequence (DNA): TGCAACGCTGCACAGGGTAATAGCAATCAGCTCCAGCATTTT.

The gene calls are TRBV14 and TRBJ2-1, with TRBD2 as a possible D gene (5 bases). Germline V gene sequence: CDR1 SGHDN, CDR2 FVKESK. The CDR3 extends over 15 amino acids. Trimming took 5 bases from V and 3 from J, leaving 14 bases between them. CDR3 loop: CASSVIGGSYNEQFF. For the CDR3, the DNA is TGTGCCAGCAGCGTGATAGGAGGAAGCTACAATGAGCAGTTCTTC.

The chain has TRBV5-1 and TRBJ2-5; D gene unclear. V was clipped by 4 bases and J by 5 bases, with 15 bases between them. Per germline, CDR1 SGHRS and CDR2 YFSETQ. CDR3 size: 14 residues. Here the CDR3 reads CASSLTGIGETQYF. For the CDR3, the DNA is TGCGCCAGCAGCCTCACTGGCATCGGGGAGACCCAGTACTTC.

V is TRBV7-3 and J is TRBJ2-3; possible D gene TRBD1, 6 bases. V was cut by 1 base and J by 5 bases, with 13 bases left in between. From germline, CDR1 is SGHTA and CDR2 FQGTGA. The CDR3 length is 15 residues. CDR3 nucleotide sequence: TGTGCCAGCAGCTTAAGGACAGTGAGGGGAGATACGCAGTATTTT. It yields the protein CASSLRTVRGDTQYF.